This T cell receptor (beta chain) is from a study of cytomegalovirus exposure and HLA in healthy donors. Study observations and caveats: Only CMV serostatus was available as immune exposure information.

This CDR3 spans 16 amino acids. V was pared by 1 base and J by 1 base, with 5 bases of the junction left unmatched. The germline V gene has CDR1 MGHRA and CDR2 YSYEKL. Healthy bone marrow donors made up the cohort. In regard to this clone: Its antigen is as yet unknown.

PCR employed 60 Vbeta and 13 Jbeta primers. The table came from immunoSEQ multiplex PCR; TCRdb's copy has only in-frame clones and leaves some out. The sample records around 210,000 clones, about 85% being singletons. V and J are TRBV4-1 and TRBJ2-3, with 7 bases lining up with TRBD2. This TCR came from a girl aged 2-15 years in good health and CMV-seronegative. Sequencing input: PBMCs. This chain's CDR3 is CASSQGRTRGTDTQYF. The CDR3 DNA follows: TGCGCCAGCAGCCAAGGGAGGACTAGAGGCACAGATACGCAGTATTTT.